This TCR beta chain derives from a study of early T cells in non-severe SARS-CoV-2 infection. One entry per CDR3 protein, called by TCRdb with MiXCR from the 5' RACE reads. The data hold around 55,000 distinct CDR3 sequences, with 5% to 7.5% observed a single time. Germline V CDR1 and CDR2: SGHKS, YYEKEE (reference sequence). The CDR3 runs 13 residues. V lost 4 bases, J lost 4 bases, and 11 bases lay in between. The sample holds many counts of this clonotype. This clonotype was sampled from an adult who was a healthcare worker with PCR-confirmed SARS-CoV-2 infection or an uninfected control (not recorded which). The sequenced sample was whole blood, obtained at baseline. The V call is TRBV5-5, the J call TRBJ1-1; no clear D. The CDR3 DNA follows: TGTGCCAGCAGCCCACCAAGTGCCACTGAAGCTTTCTTT. Residues: CASSPPSATEAFF.